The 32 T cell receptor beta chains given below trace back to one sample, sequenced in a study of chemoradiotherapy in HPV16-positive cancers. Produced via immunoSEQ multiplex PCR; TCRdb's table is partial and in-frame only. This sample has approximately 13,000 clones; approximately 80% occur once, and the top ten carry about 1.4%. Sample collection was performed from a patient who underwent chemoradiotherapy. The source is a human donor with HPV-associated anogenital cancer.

The CDR3 loop is CASGEPGSNQPQHF. The CDR3 DNA is TGTGCCAGCGGGGAGCCGGGGAGCAATCAGCCCCAGCATTTT. The genes are TRBV6-5 and TRBJ1-5, with D unclear. The length of the CDR3 is 14 residues. Germline V gene lookup returns CDR1 MNHEY and CDR2 SVGAGI. V was pared by 8 bases and J by 1 base, with 12 bases between.

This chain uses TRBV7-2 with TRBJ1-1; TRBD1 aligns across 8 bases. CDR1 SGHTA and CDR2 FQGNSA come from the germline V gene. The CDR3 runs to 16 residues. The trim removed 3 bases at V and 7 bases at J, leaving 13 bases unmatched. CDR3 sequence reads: CASSFSPDRGDLEAFF. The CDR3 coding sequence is TGTGCCAGCAGCTTTTCACCTGACAGGGGCGACCTTGAAGCTTTCTTT.

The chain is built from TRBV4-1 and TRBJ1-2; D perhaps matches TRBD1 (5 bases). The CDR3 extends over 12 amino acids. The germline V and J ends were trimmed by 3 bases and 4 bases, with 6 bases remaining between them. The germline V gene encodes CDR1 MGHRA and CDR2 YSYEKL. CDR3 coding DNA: TGCGCCAGCAGCCAGGGGGTCTATGGCTACACCTTC. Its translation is CASSQGVYGYTF.

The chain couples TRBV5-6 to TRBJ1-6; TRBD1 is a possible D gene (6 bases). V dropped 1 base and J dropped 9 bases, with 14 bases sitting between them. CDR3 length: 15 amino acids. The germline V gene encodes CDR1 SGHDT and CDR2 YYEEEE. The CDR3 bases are TGTGCCAGCAGCTTGTGGGGAGGGGGTGCTTCACCCCTCCACTTT. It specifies CASSLWGGGASPLHF.

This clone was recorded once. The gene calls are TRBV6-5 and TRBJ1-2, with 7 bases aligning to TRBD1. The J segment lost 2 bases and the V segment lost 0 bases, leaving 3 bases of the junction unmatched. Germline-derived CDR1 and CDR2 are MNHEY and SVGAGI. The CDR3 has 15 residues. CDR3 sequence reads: CASSYSRDSNYGYTF. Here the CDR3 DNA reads TGTGCCAGCAGTTACTCGAGGGACAGCAACTATGGCTACACCTTC.

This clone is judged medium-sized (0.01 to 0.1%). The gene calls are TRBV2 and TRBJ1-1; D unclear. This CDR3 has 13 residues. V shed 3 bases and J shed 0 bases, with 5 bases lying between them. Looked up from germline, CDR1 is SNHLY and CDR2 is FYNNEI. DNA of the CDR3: TGTGCCAGCAGTGATGGGATGAACACTGAAGCTTTCTTT. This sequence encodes CASSDGMNTEAFF. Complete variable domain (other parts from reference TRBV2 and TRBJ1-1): EPEVTQTPSHQVTQMGQEVILRCVPISNHLYFYWYRQILGQKVEFLVSFYNNEISEKSEIFDDQFSVERPDGSNFTLKIRSTKLEDSAMYFCASSDGMNTEAFFGQGTRLTVV.

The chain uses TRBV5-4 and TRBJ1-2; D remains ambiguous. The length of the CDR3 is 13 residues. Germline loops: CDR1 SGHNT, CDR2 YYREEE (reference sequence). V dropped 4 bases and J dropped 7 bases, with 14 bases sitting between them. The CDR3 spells CASSLPRTSGYTF. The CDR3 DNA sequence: TGTGCCAGCAGCCTCCCCCGGACGAGTGGCTACACCTTC.

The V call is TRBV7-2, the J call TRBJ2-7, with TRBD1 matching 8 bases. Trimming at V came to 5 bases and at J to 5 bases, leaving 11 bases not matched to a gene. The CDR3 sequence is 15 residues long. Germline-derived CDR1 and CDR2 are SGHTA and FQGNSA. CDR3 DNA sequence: TGTGCCAGCAGCCATCGGACAGGGATCTTCAACGAGCAGTACTTC. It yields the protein CASSHRTGIFNEQYF. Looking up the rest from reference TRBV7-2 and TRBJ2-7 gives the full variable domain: GAGVSQSPSNKVTEKGKDVELRCDPISGHTALYWYRQSLGQGLEFLIYFQGNSAPDKSGLPSDRFSAERTGGSVSTLTIQRTQQEDSAVYLCASSHRTGIFNEQYFGPGTRLTVT.

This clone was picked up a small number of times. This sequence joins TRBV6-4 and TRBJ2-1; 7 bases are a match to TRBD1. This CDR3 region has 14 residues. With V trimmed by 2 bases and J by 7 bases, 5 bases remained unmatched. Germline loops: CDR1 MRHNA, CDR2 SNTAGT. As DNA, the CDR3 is TGTGCCAGCAGTGACGCTCCAGGGGGAAATGAGCAGTTCTTC. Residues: CASSDAPGGNEQFF.

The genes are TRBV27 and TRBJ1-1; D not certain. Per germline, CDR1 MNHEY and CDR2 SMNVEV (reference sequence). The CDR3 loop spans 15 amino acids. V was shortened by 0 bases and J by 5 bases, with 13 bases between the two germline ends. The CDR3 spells CASSLSGSLWTEAFF. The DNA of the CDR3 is TGTGCCAGCAGTTTATCGGGCAGTTTGTGGACTGAAGCTTTCTTT.

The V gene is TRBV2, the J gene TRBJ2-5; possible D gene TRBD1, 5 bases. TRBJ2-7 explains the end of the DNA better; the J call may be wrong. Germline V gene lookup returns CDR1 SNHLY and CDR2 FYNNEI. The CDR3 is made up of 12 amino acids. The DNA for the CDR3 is TGTGCCAGCAGTGGAAGCAGGGCCGAGCAGTACTTC. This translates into CASSGSRAEQYF.

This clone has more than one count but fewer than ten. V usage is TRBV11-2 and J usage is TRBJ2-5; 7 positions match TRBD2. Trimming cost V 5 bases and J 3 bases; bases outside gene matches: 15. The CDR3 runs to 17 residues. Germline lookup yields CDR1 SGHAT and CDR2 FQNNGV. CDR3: CASSPHRGRGVKETQYF. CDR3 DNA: TGTGCCAGCAGCCCCCACCGGGGTCGGGGGGTCAAAGAGACCCAGTACTTC.

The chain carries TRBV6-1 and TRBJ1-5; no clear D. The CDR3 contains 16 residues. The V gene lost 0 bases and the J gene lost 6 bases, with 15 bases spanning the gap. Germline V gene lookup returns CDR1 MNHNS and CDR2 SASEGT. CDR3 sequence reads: CASSEALAPRGQPQHF. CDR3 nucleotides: TGTGCCAGCAGTGAAGCGTTGGCTCCCAGAGGTCAGCCCCAGCATTTT.

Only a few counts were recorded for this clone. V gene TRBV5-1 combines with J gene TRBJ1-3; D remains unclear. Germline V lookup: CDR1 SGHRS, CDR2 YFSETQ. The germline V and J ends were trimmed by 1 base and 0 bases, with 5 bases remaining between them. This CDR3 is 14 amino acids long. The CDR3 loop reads CASSLTLSGNTIYF. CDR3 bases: TGCGCCAGCAGCTTGACCCTCTCTGGAAACACCATATATTTT.

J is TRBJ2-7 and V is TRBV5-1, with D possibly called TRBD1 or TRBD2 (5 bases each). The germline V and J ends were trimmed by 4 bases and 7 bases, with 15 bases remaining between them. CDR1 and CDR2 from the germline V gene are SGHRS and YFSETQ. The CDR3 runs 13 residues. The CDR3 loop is CASSLGRAGEQYF. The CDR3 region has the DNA TGCGCCAGCAGCCTGGGCAGGGCGGGTGAGCAGTACTTC.

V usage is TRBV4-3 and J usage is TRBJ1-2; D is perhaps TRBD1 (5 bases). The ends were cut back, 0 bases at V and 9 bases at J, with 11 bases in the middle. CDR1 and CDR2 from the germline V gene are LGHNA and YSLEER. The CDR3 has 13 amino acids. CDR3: CASSQDRGVRYTF. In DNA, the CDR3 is TGCGCCAGCAGCCAAGATCGGGGCGTACGCTACACCTTC.

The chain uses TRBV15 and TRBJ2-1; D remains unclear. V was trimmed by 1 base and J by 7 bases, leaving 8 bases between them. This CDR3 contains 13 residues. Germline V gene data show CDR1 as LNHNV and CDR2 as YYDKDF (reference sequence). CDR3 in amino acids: CATSRAVLNEQFF. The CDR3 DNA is TGTGCCACCAGCAGAGCAGTCTTGAATGAGCAGTTCTTC.

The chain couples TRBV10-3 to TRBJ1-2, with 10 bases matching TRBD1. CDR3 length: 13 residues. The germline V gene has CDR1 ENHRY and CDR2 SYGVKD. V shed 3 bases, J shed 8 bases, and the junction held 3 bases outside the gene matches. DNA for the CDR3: TGTGCCATCAGTGAAGGGACAGGGGAGGGCTACACCTTC. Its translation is CAISEGTGEGYTF.

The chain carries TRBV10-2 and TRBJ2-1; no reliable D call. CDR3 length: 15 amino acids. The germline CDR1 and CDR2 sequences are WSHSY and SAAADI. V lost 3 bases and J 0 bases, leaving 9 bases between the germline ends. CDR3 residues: CASSDFSSSYNEQFF. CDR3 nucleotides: TGCGCCAGCAGTGATTTTTCGAGCTCCTACAATGAGCAGTTCTTC.

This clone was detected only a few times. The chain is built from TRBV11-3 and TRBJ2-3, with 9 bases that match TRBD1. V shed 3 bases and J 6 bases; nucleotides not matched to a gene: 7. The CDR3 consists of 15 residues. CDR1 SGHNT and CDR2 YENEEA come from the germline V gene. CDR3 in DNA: TGTGCCAGCAGCTTCCGCACAGGGGGCGCGGATACGCAGTATTTT. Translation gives CASSFRTGGADTQYF.

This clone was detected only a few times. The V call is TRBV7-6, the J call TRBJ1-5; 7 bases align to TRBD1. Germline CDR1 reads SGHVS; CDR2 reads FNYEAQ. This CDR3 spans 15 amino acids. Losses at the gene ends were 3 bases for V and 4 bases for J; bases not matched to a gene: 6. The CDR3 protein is CASSFRPGGNQPQHF. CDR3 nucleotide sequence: TGTGCCAGCAGCTTCCGGCCAGGGGGGAATCAGCCCCAGCATTTT.

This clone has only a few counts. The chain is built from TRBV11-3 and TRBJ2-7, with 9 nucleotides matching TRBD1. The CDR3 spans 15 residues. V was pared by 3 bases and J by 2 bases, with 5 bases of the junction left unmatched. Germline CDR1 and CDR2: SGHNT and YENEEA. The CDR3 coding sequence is TGTGCCAGCAGCTTGGTGAGACAGGGGGCCTACGAGCAGTACTTC. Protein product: CASSLVRQGAYEQYF.

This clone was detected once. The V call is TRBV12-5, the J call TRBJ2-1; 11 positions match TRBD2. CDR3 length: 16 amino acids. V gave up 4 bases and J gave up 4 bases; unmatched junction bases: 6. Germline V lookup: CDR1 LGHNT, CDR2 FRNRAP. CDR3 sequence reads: CASGSASGGPYNEQFF. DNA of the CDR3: TGTGCTAGTGGTTCTGCTAGCGGGGGGCCATACAATGAGCAGTTCTTC. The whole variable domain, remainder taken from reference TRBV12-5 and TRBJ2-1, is DARVTQTPRHKVTEMGQEVTMRCQPILGHNTVFWYRQTMMQGLELLAYFRNRAPLDDSGMPKDRFSAEMPDATLATLKIQPSEPRDSAVYFCASGSASGGPYNEQFFGPGTRLTVL.

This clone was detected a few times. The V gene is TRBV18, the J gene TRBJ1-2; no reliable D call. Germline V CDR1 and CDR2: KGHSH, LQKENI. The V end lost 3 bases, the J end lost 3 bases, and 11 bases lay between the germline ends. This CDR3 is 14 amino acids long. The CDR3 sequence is CASSPRSPDYGYTF. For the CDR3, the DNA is TGTGCCAGCTCACCTCGGAGCCCAGACTATGGCTACACCTTC. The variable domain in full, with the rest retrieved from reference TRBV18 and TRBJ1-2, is NAGVMQNPRHLVRRRGQEARLRCSPMKGHSHVYWYRQLPEEGLKFMVYLQKENIIDESGMPKERFSAEFPKEGPSILRIQQVVRGDSAAYFCASSPRSPDYGYTFGSGTRLTVV.

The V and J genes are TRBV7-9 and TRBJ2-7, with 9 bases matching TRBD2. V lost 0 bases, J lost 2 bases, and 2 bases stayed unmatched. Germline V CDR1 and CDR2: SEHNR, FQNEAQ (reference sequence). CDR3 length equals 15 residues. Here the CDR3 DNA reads TGTGCCAGCAGCTTAGCAAGCGGGGGGCCCTACGAGCAGTACTTC. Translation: CASSLASGGPYEQYF.

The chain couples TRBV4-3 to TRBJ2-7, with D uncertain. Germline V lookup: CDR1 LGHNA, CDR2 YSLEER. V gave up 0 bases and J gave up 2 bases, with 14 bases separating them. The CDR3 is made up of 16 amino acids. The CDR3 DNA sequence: TGCGCCAGCAGCCAAGATCGCATAGGCCGAACCTACGAGCAGTACTTC. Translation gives CASSQDRIGRTYEQYF.

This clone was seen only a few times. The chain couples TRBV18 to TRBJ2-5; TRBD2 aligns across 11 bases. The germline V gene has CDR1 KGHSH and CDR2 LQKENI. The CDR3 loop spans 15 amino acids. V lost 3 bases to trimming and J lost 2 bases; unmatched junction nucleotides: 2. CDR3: CASSPGLADQETQYF. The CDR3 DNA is TGTGCCAGCTCACCGGGACTAGCGGATCAAGAGACCCAGTACTTC.

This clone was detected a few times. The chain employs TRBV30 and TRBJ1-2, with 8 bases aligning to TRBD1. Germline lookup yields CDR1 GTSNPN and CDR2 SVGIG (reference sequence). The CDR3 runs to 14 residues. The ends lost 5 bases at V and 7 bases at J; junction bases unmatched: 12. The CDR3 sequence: CAWAMGQGASGYTF. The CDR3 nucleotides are TGTGCCTGGGCAATGGGGCAGGGGGCAAGTGGCTACACCTTC.

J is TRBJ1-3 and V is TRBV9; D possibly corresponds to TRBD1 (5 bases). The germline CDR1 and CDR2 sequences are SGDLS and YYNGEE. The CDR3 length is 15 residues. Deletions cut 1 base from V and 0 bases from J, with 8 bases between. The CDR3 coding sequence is TGTGCCAGCAGCGTACAGGGAAACTCTGGAAACACCATATATTTT. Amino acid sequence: CASSVQGNSGNTIYF.

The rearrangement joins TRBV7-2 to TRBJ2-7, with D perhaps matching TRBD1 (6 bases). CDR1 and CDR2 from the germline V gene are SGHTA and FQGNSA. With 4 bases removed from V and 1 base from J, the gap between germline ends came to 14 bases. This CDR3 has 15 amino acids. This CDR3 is CASSSQQGQSYEQYF. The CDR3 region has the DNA TGTGCCAGCAGCTCCCAACAAGGACAGTCCTACGAGCAGTACTTC.

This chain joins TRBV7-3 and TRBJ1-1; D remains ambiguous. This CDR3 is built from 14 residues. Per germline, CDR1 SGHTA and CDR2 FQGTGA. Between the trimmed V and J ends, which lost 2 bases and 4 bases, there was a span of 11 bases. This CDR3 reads CASSLLPGSTEAFF. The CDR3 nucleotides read TGTGCCAGCAGCTTACTCCCGGGCTCCACTGAAGCTTTCTTT.

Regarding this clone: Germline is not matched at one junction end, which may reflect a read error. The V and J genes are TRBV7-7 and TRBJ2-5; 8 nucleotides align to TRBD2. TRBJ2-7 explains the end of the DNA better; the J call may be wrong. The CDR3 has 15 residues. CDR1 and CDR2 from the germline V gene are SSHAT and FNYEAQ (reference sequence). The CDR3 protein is CASSSQLTSADEQYF. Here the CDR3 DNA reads TGTGCTAGCAGCTCGCAGTTGACTAGCGCCGACGAGCAGTACTTC.